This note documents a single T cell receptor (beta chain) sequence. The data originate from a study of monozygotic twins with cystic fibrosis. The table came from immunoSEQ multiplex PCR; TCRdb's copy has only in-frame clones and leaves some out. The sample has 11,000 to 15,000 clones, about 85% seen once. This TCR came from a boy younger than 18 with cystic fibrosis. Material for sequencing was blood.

The CDR3 nucleotides read TGTGCCAGCAGCCAAGCTCTCTACGAGCAGTACTTC. Residues: CASSQALYEQYF. This chain links TRBV4-2 with TRBJ2-7, with D unresolved. The CDR3 has 12 amino acids. V dropped 1 base and J dropped 3 bases, with 4 bases sitting between them. The germline gives CDR1 LGHNA, CDR2 YNFKEQ.